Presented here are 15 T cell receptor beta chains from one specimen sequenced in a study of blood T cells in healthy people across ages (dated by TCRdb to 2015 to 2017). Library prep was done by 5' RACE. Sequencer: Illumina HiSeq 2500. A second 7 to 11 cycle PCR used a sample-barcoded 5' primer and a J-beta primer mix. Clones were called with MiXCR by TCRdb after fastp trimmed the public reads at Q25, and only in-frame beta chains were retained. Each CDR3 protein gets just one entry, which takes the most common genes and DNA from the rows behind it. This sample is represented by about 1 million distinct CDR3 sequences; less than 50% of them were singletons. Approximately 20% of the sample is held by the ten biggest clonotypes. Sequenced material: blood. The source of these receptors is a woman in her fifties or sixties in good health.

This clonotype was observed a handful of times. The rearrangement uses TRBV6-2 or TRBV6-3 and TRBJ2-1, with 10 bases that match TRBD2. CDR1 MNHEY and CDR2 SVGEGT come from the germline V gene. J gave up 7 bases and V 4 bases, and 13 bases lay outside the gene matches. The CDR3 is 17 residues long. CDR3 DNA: TGTGCCAGCAGTTTTGGCGGAACTAGCGGGACGGGGAATGAGCAGTTCTTC. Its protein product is CASSFGGTSGTGNEQFF.

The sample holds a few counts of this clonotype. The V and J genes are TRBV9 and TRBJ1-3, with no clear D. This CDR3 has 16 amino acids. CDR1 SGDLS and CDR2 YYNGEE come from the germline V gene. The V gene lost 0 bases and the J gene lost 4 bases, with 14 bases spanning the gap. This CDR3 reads CASSVDELVAGNTIYF. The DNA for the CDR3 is TGTGCCAGCAGCGTAGACGAATTGGTCGCCGGAAACACCATATATTTT.

The CDR3 region is CASSLGRGSPLHF. CDR3 nucleotide sequence: TGTGCCAGCAGTTTAGGCAGGGGTTCACCCCTCCACTTT. The V call is TRBV27, the J call TRBJ1-6; the D gene is possibly TRBD1 (6 bases). The CDR3 length is 13 residues. Germline-derived CDR1 and CDR2 are MNHEY and SMNVEV (reference sequence). Deletions cut 2 bases from V and 9 bases from J, with 8 bases between.

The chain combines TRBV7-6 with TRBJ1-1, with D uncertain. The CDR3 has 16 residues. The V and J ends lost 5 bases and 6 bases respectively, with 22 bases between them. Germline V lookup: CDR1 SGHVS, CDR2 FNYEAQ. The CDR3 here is CASSTDSRPYPAEAFF. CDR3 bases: TGTGCCAGCAGCACGGACTCTCGGCCGTACCCGGCTGAAGCTTTCTTT.

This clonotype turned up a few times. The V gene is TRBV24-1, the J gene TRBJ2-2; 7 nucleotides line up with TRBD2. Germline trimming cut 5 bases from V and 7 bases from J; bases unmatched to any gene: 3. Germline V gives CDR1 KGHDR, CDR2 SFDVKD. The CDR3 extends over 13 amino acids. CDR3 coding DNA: TGTGCCACCAGTGTGTCGGGAGGCGGGGAGCTGTTTTTT. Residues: CATSVSGGGELFF.

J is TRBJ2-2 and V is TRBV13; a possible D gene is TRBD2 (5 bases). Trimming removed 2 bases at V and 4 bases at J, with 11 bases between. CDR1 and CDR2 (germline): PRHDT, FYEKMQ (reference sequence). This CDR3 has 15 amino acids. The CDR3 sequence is CASSLRGPRTGELFF. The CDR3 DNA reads TGTGCCAGCAGCTTACGAGGGCCTCGCACCGGGGAGCTGTTTTTT. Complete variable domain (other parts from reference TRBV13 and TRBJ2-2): AAGVIQSPRHLIKEKRETATLKCYPIPRHDTVYWYQQGPGQDPQFLISFYEKMQSDKGSIPDRFSAQQFSDYHSELNMSSLELGDSALYFCASSLRGPRTGELFFGEGSRLTVL.

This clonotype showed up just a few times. DNA of the CDR3: TGTGCCACCGGACAGGTATACAATGAGCAGTTCTTC. It is translated as CATGQVYNEQFF. The V and J genes are TRBV15 and TRBJ2-1, with 7 bases matching TRBD1. The V gene end was trimmed by 8 bases and the J gene end by 4 bases; junction bases not matched to a gene: 2. Germline V lookup: CDR1 LNHNV, CDR2 YYDKDF (reference sequence). The CDR3 totals 12 residues.

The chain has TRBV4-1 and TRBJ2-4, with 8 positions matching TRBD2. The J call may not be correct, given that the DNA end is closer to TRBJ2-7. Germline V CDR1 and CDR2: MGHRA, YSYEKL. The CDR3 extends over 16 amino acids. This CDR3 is CASSQHLSGNGYEQYF. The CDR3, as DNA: TGCGCCAGCAGCCAACACCTTAGCGGGAATGGCTACGAGCAGTACTTC.

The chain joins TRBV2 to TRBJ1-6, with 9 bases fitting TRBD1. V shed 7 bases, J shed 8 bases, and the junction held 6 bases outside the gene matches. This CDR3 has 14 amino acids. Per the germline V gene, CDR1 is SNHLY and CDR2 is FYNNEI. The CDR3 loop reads CASMEGQGHSPLHF. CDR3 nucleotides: TGTGCCAGCATGGAGGGACAGGGTCATTCACCCCTCCACTTT.

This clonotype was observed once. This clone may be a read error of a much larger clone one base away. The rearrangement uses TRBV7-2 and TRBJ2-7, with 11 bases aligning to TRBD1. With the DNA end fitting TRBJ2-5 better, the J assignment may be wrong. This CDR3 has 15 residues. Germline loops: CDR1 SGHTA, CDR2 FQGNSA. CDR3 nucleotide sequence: TGTGCCAGCAGCAAGGACAGGGGGCTCGAAGAGACCCAGTACTTC. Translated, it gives CASSKDRGLEETQYF.

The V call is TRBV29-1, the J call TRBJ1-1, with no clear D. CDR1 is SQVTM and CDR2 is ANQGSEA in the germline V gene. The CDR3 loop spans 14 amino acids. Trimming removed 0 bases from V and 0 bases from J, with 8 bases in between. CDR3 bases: TGCAGCGTTGAAGAGAGGCGCATGAACACTGAAGCTTTCTTT. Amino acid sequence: CSVEERRMNTEAFF.

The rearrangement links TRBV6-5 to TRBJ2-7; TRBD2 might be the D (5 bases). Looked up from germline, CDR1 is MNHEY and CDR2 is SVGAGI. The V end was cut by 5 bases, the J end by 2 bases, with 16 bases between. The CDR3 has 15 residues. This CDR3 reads CASSPDVPGTYEQYF. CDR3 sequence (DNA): TGTGCCAGCAGTCCCGACGTCCCGGGGACCTACGAGCAGTACTTC.

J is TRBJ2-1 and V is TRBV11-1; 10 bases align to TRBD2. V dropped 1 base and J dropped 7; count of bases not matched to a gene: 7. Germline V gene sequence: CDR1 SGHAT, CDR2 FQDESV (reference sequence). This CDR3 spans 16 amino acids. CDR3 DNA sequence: TGTGCCAGCAGCTTAGTGGCTAGCGGGAGTATGAATGAGCAGTTCTTC. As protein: CASSLVASGSMNEQFF.

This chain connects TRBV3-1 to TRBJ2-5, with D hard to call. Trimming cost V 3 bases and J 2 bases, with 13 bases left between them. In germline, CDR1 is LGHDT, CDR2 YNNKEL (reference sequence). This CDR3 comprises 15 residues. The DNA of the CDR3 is TGTGCCAGCAGCCATCAACAGTGGGGACAAGAGACCCAGTACTTC. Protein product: CASSHQQWGQETQYF.

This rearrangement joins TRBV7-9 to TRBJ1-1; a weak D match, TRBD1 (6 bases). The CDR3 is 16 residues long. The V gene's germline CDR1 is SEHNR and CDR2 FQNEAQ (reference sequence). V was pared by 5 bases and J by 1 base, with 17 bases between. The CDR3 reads CASSPKGGRTNTEAFF. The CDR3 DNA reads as TGTGCCAGCAGCCCGAAAGGGGGTAGGACGAACACTGAAGCTTTCTTT.